A selection of T cell receptor beta chains follows, all from one sample in a study of T-cell reconstitution after alpha-beta-depleted transplantation in children. A single record per CDR3 protein comes from TCRdb applying MiXCR to the PCR reads. The repertoire holds approximately 100,000 distinct CDR3 sequences, with 12% as singletons. The sequenced sample was PBMCs from the stem cell graft donor, obtained from the stem cell graft. These receptors originate from a human donor who donated a stem cell graft to a child with inherited bone marrow failure. Both conserved end residues are part of each CDR3. D genes are given only for firm matches. Not all rows give a size; the values are once, few, many and, for expanded clones, a class.

CDR3nt: TGTGCCAGCAGCTTAAAAGCTGGGGGAGGGGTTGAAAAACTGTTTTTT
CDR3aa: CASSLKAGGGVEKLFF
len: 16
d_gene: .
abundance: many
v_gene: TRBV7-6
j_gene: TRBJ1-4

CDR3nt: TGTGCCAGCAGCTTGGGACGGGGGGCTATCGGCGAAAAACTGTTTTTT
CDR3aa: CASSLGRGAIGEKLFF
len: 16
d_gene: .
abundance: .
v_gene: TRBV7-9
j_gene: TRBJ1-4

CDR3nt: TGTGCCAGTCTCCGGGACGGTCCCTACGAGCAGTACTTC
CDR3aa: CASLRDGPYEQYF
len: 13
d_gene: .
abundance: many
v_gene: TRBV6-1
j_gene: TRBJ2-7

CDR3nt: TGTGCCAGCAGCTCGGCTAATGAAAAACTGTTTTTT
CDR3aa: CASSSANEKLFF
len: 12
d_gene: .
abundance: many
v_gene: TRBV5-6
j_gene: TRBJ1-4

CDR3nt: TGCGCCAGCAGCTTACCCCAGGGTCACTATGGCTACACCTTC
CDR3aa: CASSLPQGHYGYTF
len: 14
d_gene: .
abundance: many
v_gene: TRBV5-1
j_gene: TRBJ1-2

CDR3nt: TGTGCCACCAGCAGAGATTATCTGGCGGGCACAGATACGCAGTATTTT
CDR3aa: CATSRDYLAGTDTQYF
len: 16
d_gene: .
abundance: .
v_gene: TRBV15
j_gene: TRBJ2-3

CDR3nt: TGTGCCAGCAGAGCGGGGTTCGCGAACACCGGGGAGCTGTTTTTT
CDR3aa: CASRAGFANTGELFF
len: 15
d_gene: TRBD2
abundance: many
v_gene: TRBV6-2/TRBV6-3
j_gene: TRBJ2-2

CDR3nt: TGTGCCAGCAGTCCCTCGGGGGGGGAAGAGACCCAGTACTTC
CDR3aa: CASSPSGGEETQYF
len: 14
d_gene: TRBD2
abundance: many
v_gene: TRBV12-3/TRBV12-4
j_gene: TRBJ2-5

CDR3nt: TGCAGTGCTAGAGATGGGCAGGGTGGGTATGGCTACACCTTC
CDR3aa: CSARDGQGGYGYTF
len: 14
d_gene: .
abundance: many
v_gene: TRBV20-1
j_gene: TRBJ1-2

CDR3nt: TGTGCCAGCAGCAAACTGACAGATGAGCAGTTCTTC
CDR3aa: CASSKLTDEQFF
len: 12
d_gene: .
abundance: .
v_gene: TRBV7-6
j_gene: TRBJ2-1

CDR3nt: TGTGCCAGCAGTCCTCTGGGACAGAGTAACGAGCAGTACTTC
CDR3aa: CASSPLGQSNEQYF
len: 14
d_gene: TRBD1
abundance: many
v_gene: TRBV27
j_gene: TRBJ2-7

CDR3nt: TGTGCCAGCAGCTTGTCCCTGGGGACAGGGAGACAGCCCCAGCATTTT
CDR3aa: CASSLSLGTGRQPQHF
len: 16
d_gene: TRBD1
abundance: .
v_gene: TRBV5-6
j_gene: TRBJ1-5

CDR3nt: TGTGCCAGCAGCTTAGTCGGGGGCAGCTCCTACGAGCAGTACTTC
CDR3aa: CASSLVGGSSYEQYF
len: 15
d_gene: .
abundance: few
v_gene: TRBV7-2
j_gene: TRBJ2-7

CDR3nt: TGTGCCAGCAGCTTAACAGGGAGGAACACTGAAGCTTTCTTT
CDR3aa: CASSLTGRNTEAFF
len: 14
d_gene: .
abundance: many
v_gene: TRBV13
j_gene: TRBJ1-1

CDR3nt: TGTGCCAGCAGCTTGGGGCAATGGACTAGCACAGATACGCAGTATTTT
CDR3aa: CASSLGQWTSTDTQYF
len: 16
d_gene: .
abundance: few
v_gene: TRBV5-5
j_gene: TRBJ2-3

CDR3nt: TGTGCCAGCAGTCACGATAGTAGCGGGGGCGATGAGCAGTTCTTC
CDR3aa: CASSHDSSGGDEQFF
len: 15
d_gene: TRBD2
abundance: many
v_gene: TRBV6-5
j_gene: TRBJ2-1

CDR3nt: TGCAGCGTTGGGACTCCCTCCTACGAGCAGTACTTC
CDR3aa: CSVGTPSYEQYF
len: 12
d_gene: .
abundance: many
v_gene: TRBV29-1
j_gene: TRBJ2-7

CDR3nt: TGTGCCAGCAGATGGGACTTGGACGAGCAGTACTTC
CDR3aa: CASRWDLDEQYF
len: 12
d_gene: .
abundance: many
v_gene: TRBV5-8
j_gene: TRBJ2-7

CDR3nt: TGCGCCAGCAGCCAAGTACCAGGAGGCTGGGGAAAAAAAGCTTTCTTT
CDR3aa: CASSQVPGGWGKKAFF
len: 16
d_gene: .
abundance: many
v_gene: TRBV4-1
j_gene: TRBJ1-1

CDR3nt: TGCAGTGCTAACCAGAGGACAGCGAACACCGGGGAGCTGTTTTTT
CDR3aa: CSANQRTANTGELFF
len: 15
d_gene: .
abundance: .
v_gene: TRBV20-1
j_gene: TRBJ2-2

CDR3nt: TGTGCCATCAGTGAGTCGTCGGCAGATTACACCGGGGAGCTGTTTTTT
CDR3aa: CAISESSADYTGELFF
len: 16
d_gene: .
abundance: many
v_gene: TRBV10-3
j_gene: TRBJ2-2

CDR3nt: TGTGCCAGCAGGCCTACAGGGGTCGGGGATACGCAGTATTTT
CDR3aa: CASRPTGVGDTQYF
len: 14
d_gene: TRBD1
abundance: many
v_gene: TRBV12-3/TRBV12-4
j_gene: TRBJ2-3

CDR3nt: TGTGCCAGCAGCTTTGGGGGAGCAGATACGCAGTATTTT
CDR3aa: CASSFGGADTQYF
len: 13
d_gene: .
abundance: few
v_gene: TRBV7-3
j_gene: TRBJ2-3

CDR3nt: TGCGCCAGCAGCCAAGATCCCGGGCGGGGGGGCGGAGAGACCCAGTACTTC
CDR3aa: CASSQDPGRGGGETQYF
len: 17
d_gene: TRBD2
abundance: many
v_gene: TRBV4-3
j_gene: TRBJ2-5

CDR3nt: TGTGCCAGCAGTGAGTATTACGGACCTAAGTTATACAATGAGCAGTTCTTC
CDR3aa: CASSEYYGPKLYNEQFF
len: 17
d_gene: .
abundance: many
v_gene: TRBV6-1
j_gene: TRBJ2-1

CDR3nt: TGTGCCAGCAGTTTAGGAAGCGAAGGGGCGGGCACTGAAGCTTTCTTT
CDR3aa: CASSLGSEGAGTEAFF
len: 16
d_gene: .
abundance: many
v_gene: TRBV12-3/TRBV12-4
j_gene: TRBJ1-1

CDR3nt: TGTGCCACCAGCGGACAGGGAGCGGTGGGGAACACCGGGGAGCTGTTTTTT
CDR3aa: CATSGQGAVGNTGELFF
len: 17
d_gene: TRBD1
abundance: .
v_gene: TRBV24-1
j_gene: TRBJ2-2

CDR3nt: TGTGCCAGCAGTTTAGTTGAGGGATCGGCTGAAGCTTTCTTT
CDR3aa: CASSLVEGSAEAFF
len: 14
d_gene: .
abundance: many
v_gene: TRBV12-3/TRBV12-4
j_gene: TRBJ1-1

CDR3nt: TGCGCCAGCAGCCCCCAGGGGGCGTCTTCCGAGCAGTACTTC
CDR3aa: CASSPQGASSEQYF
len: 14
d_gene: TRBD1
abundance: many
v_gene: TRBV4-3
j_gene: TRBJ2-7

CDR3nt: TGTGCCAGCAGCTTAACGGGCCCGGGGAGCTACGAGCAGTACTTC
CDR3aa: CASSLTGPGSYEQYF
len: 15
d_gene: .
abundance: many
v_gene: TRBV7-9
j_gene: TRBJ2-7

CDR3nt: TGTGCCAGCAGCCAAGAAAGGCATCGGGGGGCGATGGGCAATCAGCAGTTCTTC
CDR3aa: CASSQERHRGAMGNQQFF
len: 18
d_gene: .
abundance: many
v_gene: TRBV3-1
j_gene: TRBJ2-1

CDR3nt: TGCGCCAGCAGCCCCGACAGGGAGGATACAGATACGCAGTATTTT
CDR3aa: CASSPDREDTDTQYF
len: 15
d_gene: .
abundance: many
v_gene: TRBV4-3
j_gene: TRBJ2-3

CDR3nt: TGTGCCATGAGGGAGGCCGGGGAGCTGTTTTTT
CDR3aa: CAMREAGELFF
len: 11
d_gene: .
abundance: many
v_gene: TRBV10-3
j_gene: TRBJ2-2

CDR3nt: TGTGCCACCAGCAGAGATCTGGCCAGGAGTTACGAGCAGTACTTC
CDR3aa: CATSRDLARSYEQYF
len: 15
d_gene: .
abundance: many
v_gene: TRBV15
j_gene: TRBJ2-7

CDR3nt: TGCGCCAGCAGCACAACAGGGGGGCAGCCTCTTACCTATGGCTACACCTTC
CDR3aa: CASSTTGGQPLTYGYTF
len: 17
d_gene: TRBD1
abundance: many
v_gene: TRBV4-1
j_gene: TRBJ1-2

CDR3nt: TGTGCCAGCAGGACAGGCGGCACCTCTAGTCAAGATACCCAGTACTTC
CDR3aa: CASRTGGTSSQDTQYF
len: 16
d_gene: .
abundance: many
v_gene: TRBV27
j_gene: TRBJ2-5

CDR3nt: TGTGCCAGCAGTCTTCGGACTGGGGGAGAGACCCAGTACTTC
CDR3aa: CASSLRTGGETQYF
len: 14
d_gene: .
abundance: few
v_gene: TRBV2
j_gene: TRBJ2-5

CDR3nt: TGTGCCAGCGGACCGCGTAAAGATACGCAGTATTTT
CDR3aa: CASGPRKDTQYF
len: 12
d_gene: .
abundance: many
v_gene: TRBV6-5
j_gene: TRBJ2-3

CDR3nt: TGTGCCAGCAGTATACAGGGCATGCGCTACAATGAGCAGTTCTTC
CDR3aa: CASSIQGMRYNEQFF
len: 15
d_gene: .
abundance: many
v_gene: TRBV28
j_gene: TRBJ2-1

CDR3nt: TGTGCCAGCTCACCGGGTGGAGTCACCTACGAGCAGTACTTC
CDR3aa: CASSPGGVTYEQYF
len: 14
d_gene: .
abundance: many
v_gene: TRBV18
j_gene: TRBJ2-7

CDR3nt: TGCAGTGCCCGGGAGGACACCTGGGATGAGCAGTTCTTC
CDR3aa: CSAREDTWDEQFF
len: 13
d_gene: TRBD2
abundance: many
v_gene: TRBV20-1
j_gene: TRBJ2-1

CDR3nt: TGTGCCAGCAGCCAAATACAGGGCGGCGGTTCACCCCTCCACTTT
CDR3aa: CASSQIQGGGSPLHF
len: 15
d_gene: .
abundance: many
v_gene: TRBV3-1
j_gene: TRBJ1-6

CDR3nt: TGTGCCAGCAGTGACCAGGGGAACACTGAAGCTTTCTTT
CDR3aa: CASSDQGNTEAFF
len: 13
d_gene: .
abundance: many
v_gene: TRBV6-1
j_gene: TRBJ1-1

CDR3nt: TGTGCCAGCAAAACTAGCGGGGTGTCCTACAATGAGCAGTTCTTC
CDR3aa: CASKTSGVSYNEQFF
len: 15
d_gene: TRBD2
abundance: many
v_gene: TRBV7-9
j_gene: TRBJ2-1

CDR3nt: TGCGCCAGCAGCTTGCTCTGGAACACAGATACGCAGTATTTT
CDR3aa: CASSLLWNTDTQYF
len: 14
d_gene: .
abundance: many
v_gene: TRBV5-1
j_gene: TRBJ2-3

CDR3nt: TGTGCCAGCAGTTTCGGGACGGGGGCGGCCACTGAAGCTTTCTTT
CDR3aa: CASSFGTGAATEAFF
len: 15
d_gene: .
abundance: many
v_gene: TRBV12-3/TRBV12-4
j_gene: TRBJ1-1

CDR3nt: TGTGCCAGCAGCCCCCGGGGAGTTCGGGCTTTCTTT
CDR3aa: CASSPRGVRAFF
len: 12
d_gene: .
abundance: many
v_gene: TRBV12-3/TRBV12-4
j_gene: TRBJ1-1

CDR3nt: TGTGCCATCAGTGAGAATGCAGGGGGCTCCTTCAATGAGCAGTTCTTC
CDR3aa: CAISENAGGSFNEQFF
len: 16
d_gene: TRBD1
abundance: .
v_gene: TRBV10-3
j_gene: TRBJ2-1

CDR3nt: TGCGCCAGCAGCCGACAGGGGGCTGATGAGCAGTTCTTC
CDR3aa: CASSRQGADEQFF
len: 13
d_gene: TRBD1
abundance: many
v_gene: TRBV4-3
j_gene: TRBJ2-1

CDR3nt: TGTGCCAGTAGTAGCGGCACTGAAGCTTTCTTT
CDR3aa: CASSSGTEAFF
len: 11
d_gene: .
abundance: many
v_gene: TRBV19
j_gene: TRBJ1-1

CDR3nt: TGCAGTGCTCCCCGGGCCCCCGGACCAGATACGCAGTATTTT
CDR3aa: CSAPRAPGPDTQYF
len: 14
d_gene: .
abundance: many
v_gene: TRBV20-1
j_gene: TRBJ2-3

CDR3nt: TGTGCCAGCAGCTTAGTCAGGGACGAGCAGTACTTC
CDR3aa: CASSLVRDEQYF
len: 12
d_gene: .
abundance: many
v_gene: TRBV7-9
j_gene: TRBJ2-7

CDR3nt: TGTGCCAGCAGTTATTTTCAGGGGGCGAACACCGGGGAGCTGTTTTTT
CDR3aa: CASSYFQGANTGELFF
len: 16
d_gene: TRBD1
abundance: many
v_gene: TRBV6-5
j_gene: TRBJ2-2

CDR3nt: TGCAGTGCTAGTGTAGCGGGCGTGGAAAAACTGTTTTTT
CDR3aa: CSASVAGVEKLFF
len: 13
d_gene: .
abundance: many
v_gene: TRBV20-1
j_gene: TRBJ1-4

CDR3nt: TGCGCCAGCAGGGGACTAGCGGGAGGGCCTGGAGATACGCAGTATTTT
CDR3aa: CASRGLAGGPGDTQYF
len: 16
d_gene: TRBD2
abundance: many
v_gene: TRBV5-1
j_gene: TRBJ2-3

CDR3nt: TGTGCCGGCGGGGAGGGTTATTTCTCCTACGAGCAGTACTTC
CDR3aa: CAGGEGYFSYEQYF
len: 14
d_gene: TRBD2
abundance: few
v_gene: TRBV2
j_gene: TRBJ2-7

CDR3nt: TGTGCCACCAGTGATTCAGGTAGCGGGTACAATGAGCAGTTCTTC
CDR3aa: CATSDSGSGYNEQFF
len: 15
d_gene: TRBD2
abundance: many
v_gene: TRBV24-1
j_gene: TRBJ2-1

CDR3nt: TGCAGCCTGGGTTTTAGCCCCAGGGGCACAGATACGCAGTATTTT
CDR3aa: CSLGFSPRGTDTQYF
len: 15
d_gene: .
abundance: many
v_gene: TRBV20-1
j_gene: TRBJ2-3

CDR3nt: TGTGCCAGCAGTTTATCAGGGTTTAATCAGCCCCAGCATTTT
CDR3aa: CASSLSGFNQPQHF
len: 14
d_gene: .
abundance: many
v_gene: TRBV27
j_gene: TRBJ1-5